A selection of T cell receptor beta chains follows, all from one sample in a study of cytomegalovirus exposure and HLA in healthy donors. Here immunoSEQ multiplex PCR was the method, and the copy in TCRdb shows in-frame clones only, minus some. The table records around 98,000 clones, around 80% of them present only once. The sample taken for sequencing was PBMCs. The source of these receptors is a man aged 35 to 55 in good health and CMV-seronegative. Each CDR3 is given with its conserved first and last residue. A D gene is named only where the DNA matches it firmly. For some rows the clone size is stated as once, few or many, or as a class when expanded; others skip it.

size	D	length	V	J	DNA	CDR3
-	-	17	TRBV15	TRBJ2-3	TGTGCCACCAGCGGCTACCCTCGTAGGAGTCTAGATGGTACGCAGTATTTT	CATSGYPRRSLDGTQYF
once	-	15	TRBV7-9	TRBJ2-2	TGTGCCAGCAGCAACCAGGGGTCGAACACCGGGGAGCTGTTTTTT	CASSNQGSNTGELFF
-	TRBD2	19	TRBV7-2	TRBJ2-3	TGTGCCAGCAGCTTGGAAAAACCGGGACTAGCGGCGAACACAGATACGCAGTATTTT	CASSLEKPGLAANTDTQYF
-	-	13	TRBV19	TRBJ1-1	TGTGCCAGTAGCCGCAGTGGGAACACTGAAGCTTTCTTT	CASSRSGNTEAFF
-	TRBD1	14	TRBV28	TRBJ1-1	TGTGCCAGCAGTCCCCGGACAGGGCTCACTGAAGCTTTCTTT	CASSPRTGLTEAFF
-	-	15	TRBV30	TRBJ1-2	TGTGCCTGGAGTGTACCCATCCGATATACAGCTGGCTACACCTTC	CAWSVPIRYTAGYTF
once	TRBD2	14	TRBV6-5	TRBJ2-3	TGTGCCAGTTCCCGGGGGGTGAACACAGATACGCAGTATTTT	CASSRGVNTDTQYF
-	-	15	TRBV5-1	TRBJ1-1	TGCGCCAGCTCGCTCGTCGACAGACTGAACACTGAAGCTTTCTTT	CASSLVDRLNTEAFF
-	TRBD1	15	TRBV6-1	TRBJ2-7	TGTGCCAGCAGTCCCGGGACAGGGGGCTTCTACGAGCAGTACTTC	CASSPGTGGFYEQYF
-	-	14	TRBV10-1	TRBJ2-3	TGCGCCAGCAGTGGAAGGGGCCGCAAGGATACGCAGTATTTT	CASSGRGRKDTQYF
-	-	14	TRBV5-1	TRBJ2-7	TGCGCCAGCAGCCCCCGGGACGGACTATACGAGCAGTACTTC	CASSPRDGLYEQYF
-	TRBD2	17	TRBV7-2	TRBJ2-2	TGTGCCAGCAGCTTAGCCGCGGGGGGCCAGAACACCGGGGAGCTGTTTTTT	CASSLAAGGQNTGELFF
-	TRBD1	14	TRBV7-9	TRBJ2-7	TGTGCCAGCAGCTCCGGGACAGGGATGAGCGAGCAGTACTTC	CASSSGTGMSEQYF
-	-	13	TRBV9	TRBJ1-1	TGTGCCAGCAGCGTAGGAACAGTAACTGAAGCTTTCTTT	CASSVGTVTEAFF
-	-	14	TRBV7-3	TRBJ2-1	TGTGCCAGCAGCTTAGGCGGTATCGGCAATGAGCAGTTCTTC	CASSLGGIGNEQFF
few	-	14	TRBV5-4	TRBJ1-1	TGTGCCAGCAGCTTGACTAGCAGGAACACTGAAGCTTTCTTT	CASSLTSRNTEAFF
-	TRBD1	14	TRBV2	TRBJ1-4	TGTGCCACCGAGAGTGGCAGGGGGGACGAAAAACTGTTTTTT	CATESGRGDEKLFF
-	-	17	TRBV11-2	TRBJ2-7	TGTGCCAGCAGCTTAGATCCAAAAGATAGGGGATCCTACGAGCAGTACTTC	CASSLDPKDRGSYEQYF
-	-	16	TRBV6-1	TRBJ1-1	TGTGCCAGCAGTGAAGGCCTAGGGGGAGTGAACACTGAAGCTTTCTTT	CASSEGLGGVNTEAFF
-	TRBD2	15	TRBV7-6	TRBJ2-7	TGTGCCAGCAGCATGACCGGGACTAGCGGCTACGAGCAGTACTTC	CASSMTGTSGYEQYF
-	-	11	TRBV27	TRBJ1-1	TGTGCCAGCTGGGGGGACACTGAAGCTTTCTTT	CASWGDTEAFF
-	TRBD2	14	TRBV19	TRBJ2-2	TGTGCCTCTGGACTAGCGGCCGACACCGGGGAGCTGTTTTTT	CASGLAADTGELFF
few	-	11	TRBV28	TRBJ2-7	TGTGCCAGCAGAACAGGTTACGAGCAGTACTTC	CASRTGYEQYF
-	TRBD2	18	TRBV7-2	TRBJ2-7	TGTGCCAGCAGCTTGGTCACTAGCGGGGGGACATCCTCCTACGAGCAGTACTTC	CASSLVTSGGTSSYEQYF
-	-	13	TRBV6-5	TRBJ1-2	TGTGCCAGCAGTTACTCGGCAGGGGTAGGCTACACCTTC	CASSYSAGVGYTF
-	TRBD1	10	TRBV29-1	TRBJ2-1	TGCAGCGGGGAAGGACAGGGGGAGTTCTTC	CSGEGQGEFF
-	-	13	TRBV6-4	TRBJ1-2	TGTGCCAGCAGTGATCCCGGGAGTTATGGCTACACCTTC	CASSDPGSYGYTF
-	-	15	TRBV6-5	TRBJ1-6	TGTGCCAGCAGTTCCCAACAAGTTTATAATTCACCCCTCCACTTT	CASSSQQVYNSPLHF
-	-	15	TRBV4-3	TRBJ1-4	TGCGCCAGCAGCCAAGAATACAGGCGTAATGAAAAACTGTTTTTT	CASSQEYRRNEKLFF
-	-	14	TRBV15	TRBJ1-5	TGTGCCACCAGCATTAGACAGAAAAATCAGCCCCAGCATTTT	CATSIRQKNQPQHF
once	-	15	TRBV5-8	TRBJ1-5	TGTGCCAGCAGCCACAGGGTTAATAGCAATCAGCCCCAGCATTTT	CASSHRVNSNQPQHF
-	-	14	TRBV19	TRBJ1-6	TGTGCCAGTAGTAACGGACACATCAATTCACCCCTCCACTTT	CASSNGHINSPLHF
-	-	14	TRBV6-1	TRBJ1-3	TGTGCCAGCAGTTCCCCAGGGGTTGGAAACACCATATATTTT	CASSSPGVGNTIYF
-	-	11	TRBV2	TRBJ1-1	TGTGCCAGCACTGGACTATCTGAAGCTTTCTTT	CASTGLSEAFF
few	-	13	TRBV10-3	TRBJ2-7	TGTGCCGTCCGGGACACATACTCCTACGAGCAGTACTTC	CAVRDTYSYEQYF
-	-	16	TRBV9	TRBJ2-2	TGTGCCAGCAGCGTTTGGGACACCGGTTGGGGCGGGGAGCTGTTTTTT	CASSVWDTGWGGELFF
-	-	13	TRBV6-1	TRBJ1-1	TGTGCCAGCTGGGGGAGGGCGAACACTGAAGCTTTCTTT	CASWGRANTEAFF
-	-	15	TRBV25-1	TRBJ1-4	TGTGCCAGCAGGGGTATTGAGCAGGGATCTGAAAAACTGTTTTTT	CASRGIEQGSEKLFF
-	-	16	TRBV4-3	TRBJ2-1	TGCGCCAGCAGCAAGGAGACAGAACCAAGTTACAATGAGCAGTTCTTC	CASSKETEPSYNEQFF
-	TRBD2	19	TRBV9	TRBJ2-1	TGTGCCAGCTCAAACCGGGGGACTAGCGGGGGGGCCTTGCCTAATGAGCAGTTCTTC	CASSNRGTSGGALPNEQFF
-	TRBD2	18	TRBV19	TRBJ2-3	TGTGCCAGTAGTATCCGTCCTTCTAGCGGGGGAAGCACAGATACGCAGTATTTT	CASSIRPSSGGSTDTQYF
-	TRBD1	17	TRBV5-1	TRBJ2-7	TGCGCCAGCAGCTTGGCCTTTAGTAGGACAGGGGGTTACGAGCAGTACTTC	CASSLAFSRTGGYEQYF
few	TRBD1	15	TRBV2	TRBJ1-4	TGTGCCAGCAGGGTGGACAGGGTCGGGAGTGAAAAACTGTTTTTT	CASRVDRVGSEKLFF
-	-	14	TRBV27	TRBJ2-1	TGTGCCAGCAGTTTATCGAGCCGGGACTATGAGCAGTTCTTC	CASSLSSRDYEQFF
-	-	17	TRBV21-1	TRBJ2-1	TGTGCCAGCAGCAAAGAGCCCGGGTCGAGCTCCTACAATGAGCAGTTCTTC	CASSKEPGSSSYNEQFF
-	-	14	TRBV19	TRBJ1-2	TGTGCCAGTAGCTACCCGGGGCAGGGGCATGGCTACACCTTC	CASSYPGQGHGYTF
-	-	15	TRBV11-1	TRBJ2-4	TGTGCCAGCAGCTTCTTGGGAGAAGCCAAAAACATTCAGTACTTC	CASSFLGEAKNIQYF